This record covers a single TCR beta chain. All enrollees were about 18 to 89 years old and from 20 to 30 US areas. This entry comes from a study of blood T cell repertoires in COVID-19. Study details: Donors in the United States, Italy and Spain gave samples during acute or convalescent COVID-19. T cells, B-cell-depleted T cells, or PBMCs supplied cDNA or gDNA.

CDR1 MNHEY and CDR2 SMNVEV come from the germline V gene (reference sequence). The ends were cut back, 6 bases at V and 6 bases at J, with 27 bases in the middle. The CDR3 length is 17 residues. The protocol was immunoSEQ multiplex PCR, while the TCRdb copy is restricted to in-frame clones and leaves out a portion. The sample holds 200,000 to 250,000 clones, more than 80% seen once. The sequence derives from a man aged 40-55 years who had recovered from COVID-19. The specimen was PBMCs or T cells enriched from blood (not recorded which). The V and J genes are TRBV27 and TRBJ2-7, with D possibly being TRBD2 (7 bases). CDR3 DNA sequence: TGTGCCAGCAGGACCCTGATTTTGGGGGGGGCGTCTCGCGAGCAGTACTTC. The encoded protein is CASRTLILGGASREQYF.